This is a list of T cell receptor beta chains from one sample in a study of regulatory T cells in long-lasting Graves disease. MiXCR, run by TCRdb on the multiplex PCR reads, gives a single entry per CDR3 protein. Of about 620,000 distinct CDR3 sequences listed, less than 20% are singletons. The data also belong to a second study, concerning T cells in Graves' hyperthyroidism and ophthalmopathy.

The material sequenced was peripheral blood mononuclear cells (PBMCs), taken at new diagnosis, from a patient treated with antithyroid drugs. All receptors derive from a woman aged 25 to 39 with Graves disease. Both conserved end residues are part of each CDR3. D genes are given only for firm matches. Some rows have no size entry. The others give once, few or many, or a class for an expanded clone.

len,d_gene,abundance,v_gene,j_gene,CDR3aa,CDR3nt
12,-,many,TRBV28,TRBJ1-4,CASSFGHEKLFF,TGTGCCAGCAGTTTTGGGCACGAAAAACTGTTTTTT
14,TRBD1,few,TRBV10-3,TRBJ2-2,CAISSEGAAGELFF,TGTGCCATCAGCTCTGAGGGGGCCGCCGGGGAGCTGTTTTTT
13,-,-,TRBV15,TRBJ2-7,CATSRQGAYEQYF,TGTGCCACCAGCAGGCAGGGCGCCTACGAGCAGTACTTC
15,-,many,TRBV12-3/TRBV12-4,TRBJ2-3,CASSLFGQNTDTQYF,TGTGCCAGCAGTTTATTCGGCCAGAACACAGATACGCAGTATTTT
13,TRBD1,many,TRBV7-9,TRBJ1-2,CASSPRDRGGYTF,TGTGCCAGCAGCCCACGGGACAGGGGCGGCTACACCTTC
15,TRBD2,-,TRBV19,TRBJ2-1,CASGLRTSGSDEQFF,TGTGCCAGTGGCCTGAGGACTAGCGGGAGCGATGAGCAGTTCTTC
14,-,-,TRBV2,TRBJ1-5,CASRGGLFTDTQHF,TGTGCCAGCAGGGGCGGACTGTTCACAGATACGCAGCATTTT
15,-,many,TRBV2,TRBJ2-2,CASKRSGKNTGELFF,TGTGCCAGCAAGAGAAGCGGAAAGAACACCGGGGAGCTGTTTTTT
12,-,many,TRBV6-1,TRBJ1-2,CASRETAYGYTF,TGTGCCAGCAGGGAGACAGCCTATGGCTACACCTTC
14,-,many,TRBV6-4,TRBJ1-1,CASSLRHGYTEAFF,TGTGCCAGCAGCCTTCGACACGGCTACACTGAAGCTTTCTTT
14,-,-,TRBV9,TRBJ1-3,CASSEGVSGNTIYF,TGTGCCAGCAGCGAAGGAGTGTCTGGAAACACCATATATTTT
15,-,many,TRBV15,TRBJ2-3,CATSRRTLGPDTQYF,TGTGCCACCAGCAGAAGGACACTCGGGCCCGATACGCAGTATTTT
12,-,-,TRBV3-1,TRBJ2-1,CASSQDLDEQFF,TGTGCCAGCAGCCAAGATTTAGATGAGCAGTTCTTC
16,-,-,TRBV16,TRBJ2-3,CASSQTRTKSTDTQYF,TGTGCCAGCAGCCAAACACGGACAAAAAGCACAGATACGCAGTATTTT
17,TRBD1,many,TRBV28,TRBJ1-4,CASSSPPGRGPDEKLFF,TGTGCCAGCAGTTCCCCCCCCGGGAGGGGGCCGGATGAAAAACTGTTTTTT
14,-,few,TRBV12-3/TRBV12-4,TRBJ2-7,CASSLWDSVYEQYF,TGTGCCAGCAGTTTATGGGACTCGGTCTACGAGCAGTACTTC
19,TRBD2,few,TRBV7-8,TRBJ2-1,CASSDPPLSGGRSYNEQFF,TGTGCCAGCAGCGACCCTCCTTTGTCGGGGGGAAGGTCCTACAATGAGCAGTTCTTC
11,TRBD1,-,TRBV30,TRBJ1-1,CAWTGRGQAFF,TGTGCCTGGACGGGTAGGGGGCAAGCTTTCTTT
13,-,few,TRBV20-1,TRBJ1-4,CSAVGVGNEKLFF,TGCAGTGCTGTAGGGGTGGGTAATGAAAAACTGTTTTTT
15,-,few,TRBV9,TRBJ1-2,CASSVGITSNYGYTF,TGTGCCAGCAGCGTAGGCATTACCTCTAACTATGGCTACACCTTC
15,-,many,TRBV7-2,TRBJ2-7,CASSLSASLIYEQYF,TGTGCCAGCAGCTTAAGTGCGAGCCTAATTTACGAGCAGTACTTC
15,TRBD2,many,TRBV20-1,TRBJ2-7,CSASLAGRPSSEQYF,TGCAGTGCCTCTCTAGCGGGTCGTCCCTCCTCCGAGCAGTACTTC
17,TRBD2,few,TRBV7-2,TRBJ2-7,CASSPGLAGHQDYEQYF,TGTGCCAGCAGCCCGGGACTAGCGGGACACCAGGACTACGAGCAGTACTTC
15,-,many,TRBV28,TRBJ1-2,CASSLRSWGGYGYTF,TGTGCCAGCAGTTTGAGGTCCTGGGGTGGCTATGGCTACACCTTC
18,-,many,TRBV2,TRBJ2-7,CASSEARVRGRGSYEQYF,TGTGCCAGCAGTGAAGCGCGGGTTCGAGGGAGAGGGAGTTACGAGCAGTACTTC